These T cell receptor beta chains were read from a single sample in a study of blood T cell repertoires in COVID-19. Clones were sequenced by immunoSEQ multiplex PCR, and TCRdb holds only the in-frame ones, with some missing. Here the sample spans approximately 94,000 clones, about 80% being singletons. Sequencing input: peripheral blood. The receptor source for this set is a man aged 70-80 years with active or convalescent COVID-19. CDR3s include the opening cysteine and the closing phenylalanine or tryptophan. Fields, in order: clone size, V gene, D gene, J gene, CDR3 DNA, CDR3 protein. A D gene is named only where the DNA matches it firmly. Part of the rows lack a size; the others show once, few, many or a class for expanded clones.

>.|TRBV5-4|.|TRBJ2-7
TGTGCCAGCAGCTTGGGCCGGGGCGAGCAGTACTTC
CASSLGRGEQYF
>once|TRBV12-5|TRBD1|TRBJ2-2
TGTGCTAGTGGTTTGGTAACAGGGGACACCGGGGAGCTGTTTTTT
CASGLVTGDTGELFF
>.|TRBV5-8|.|TRBJ1-5
TGTGCCAGCAGCCGGACTCTTACCCCAAGCAATCAGCCCCAGCATTTT
CASSRTLTPSNQPQHF
>.|TRBV7-9|TRBD2|TRBJ2-7
TGTGCCAGCAGCGGGGGACTAGCGGGAGGGAACCGAATTTACGAGCAGTACTTC
CASSGGLAGGNRIYEQYF
>.|TRBV2|TRBD1|TRBJ1-6
TGTGCCAGCAGGGGACAGGGACCGTCACCCCTCCACTTT
CASRGQGPSPLHF
>few|TRBV21-1|.|TRBJ2-7
TGTGCCAGCAACCCCGGGACAGGGCCCCGAAGCTCCTACGAGCAGTACTTC
CASNPGTGPRSSYEQYF
>.|TRBV30|.|TRBJ1-1
TGTGCCTGGAGAATAAACACTGAAGCTTTCTTT
CAWRINTEAFF
>.|TRBV11-3|TRBD2|TRBJ2-5
TGTGCCAGCAGCCAGAAGGAGTCTAGCGGGGGGTTTGAGACCCAGTACTTC
CASSQKESSGGFETQYF
>.|TRBV30|TRBD2|TRBJ2-5
TGTGCCTGGAGTATCGCGGGGGGGCCGGAGACCCAGTACTTC
CAWSIAGGPETQYF
>.|TRBV30|TRBD1|TRBJ2-7
TGTGCCTGGAGTGCAGGGGGTCCCTACGAGCAGTACTTC
CAWSAGGPYEQYF
>.|TRBV30|.|TRBJ2-1
TGTGCCTGGAGGAACAGGTTCAATGAGCAGTTCTTC
CAWRNRFNEQFF
>once|TRBV9|TRBD1|TRBJ2-1
TGTGCCAGCAGCGGACGGGACAGCCTTGTGGAGCAGTTCTTC
CASSGRDSLVEQFF
>.|TRBV6-5|.|TRBJ1-1
TGTGCCAGCAGTTACTCCCTGGGGGGTGAAGCTTTCTTT
CASSYSLGGEAFF
>.|TRBV7-8|.|TRBJ1-2
TGTGCCAGCAGCCGGGAGCTGGGAGATGGCTACACCTTC
CASSRELGDGYTF
>.|TRBV5-6|.|TRBJ2-5
TGTGCCAGCAGCTTGTACGGGGATCCCCTTCAGCAGTACTTC
CASSLYGDPLQQYF
>.|TRBV11-2|TRBD2|TRBJ2-1
TGTGCCAGCAGCTTAGGGGACGAAGCGGGAGACGAGCAGTTCTTC
CASSLGDEAGDEQFF
>.|TRBV29-1|TRBD1|TRBJ2-7
TGCAGCGTTGTGGACAGGGGGTACGAGCAGTACTTC
CSVVDRGYEQYF
>.|TRBV19|.|TRBJ1-5
TGTGCCAGTAGTATCTATAATCAGCCCCAGCATTTT
CASSIYNQPQHF
>.|TRBV5-4|TRBD2|TRBJ2-7
TGTGCCAGCAGCTTGTCGGTAGCGGGCTCCTACGAGCAGTACTTC
CASSLSVAGSYEQYF
>.|TRBV18|.|TRBJ1-5
TGTGCCAGCTCACCACACGCAGGGGTGAATCAGCCCCAGCATTTT
CASSPHAGVNQPQHF
>.|TRBV29-1|.|TRBJ2-3
TGCAGCGTCTCGGACTGGCGGACTAGCACAGATACGCAGTATTTT
CSVSDWRTSTDTQYF
>once|TRBV19|.|TRBJ1-1
TGTGCCAGTAGTCCAGGAACTTTGAACACTGAAGCTTTCTTT
CASSPGTLNTEAFF
>.|TRBV6-5|.|TRBJ1-2
TGTGCCAGCAGTTACAAGGGGCAGGGTGGCTACACCTTC
CASSYKGQGGYTF
>.|TRBV14|TRBD1|TRBJ2-3
TGTGCCAGCAGCCAAGGGGACAGGTTTTCAGATACGCAGTATTTT
CASSQGDRFSDTQYF
>.|TRBV6-5|.|TRBJ2-1
TGTGCCAGCAGTTACTCGACGGGGTATGAGCAGTTCTTC
CASSYSTGYEQFF
>.|TRBV20-1|.|TRBJ2-5
TGCAGTACAGAAAACCAAGAGACCCAGTACTTC
CSTENQETQYF
>.|TRBV7-3|TRBD2|TRBJ2-1
TGTGCCAGCAGACGTAGCGGGGGGGCATCCTACAATGAGCAGTTCTTC
CASRRSGGASYNEQFF
>.|TRBV10-3|.|TRBJ2-1
TGTGCCATCAGTGAATTGGTGGGCGCCTACAATGAGCAGTTCTTC
CAISELVGAYNEQFF
>once|TRBV2|TRBD1|TRBJ1-1
TGTGCCAGCAGTGAAGTAGGGGGCGCCGGGACTGAAGCTTTCTTT
CASSEVGGAGTEAFF
>.|TRBV5-1|TRBD1|TRBJ1-4
TGCGCCAGCAGCTTGGCTTTCCGGACAGGGGGAGTTGAAAAACTGTTTTTT
CASSLAFRTGGVEKLFF
>few|TRBV5-6|.|TRBJ2-7
TGTGCCAGCAGCTTCCCAGGGGTCTGGGAGCAGTACTTC
CASSFPGVWEQYF
>.|TRBV9|.|TRBJ2-5
TGTGCCAGCAGCGTAATGTCGGGCCAAGAGACCCAGTACTTC
CASSVMSGQETQYF
>.|TRBV24-1|TRBD1|TRBJ2-7
TGTGCCACCAGTGGGCCGGGACAGGGCTCCTACGAGCAGTACTTC
CATSGPGQGSYEQYF
>.|TRBV5-5|.|TRBJ1-2
TGTGCCACCTCGATGGGCAATCGGCTTCCCCTCTATGGCTACACCTTC
CATSMGNRLPLYGYTF
>.|TRBV28|.|TRBJ1-2
TGTGCCAGCAGTTGGCTCTATGGCTACACCTTC
CASSWLYGYTF
>.|TRBV20-1|TRBD2|TRBJ2-1
TGCAGTGCTAGTATCGCGGGGGGATTCTCCTACAATGAGCAGTTCTTC
CSASIAGGFSYNEQFF
>.|TRBV12-3/TRBV12-4|TRBD1|TRBJ1-2
TGTGCCAGCAGCCTCAGGGGGTATGGCTACACCTTC
CASSLRGYGYTF
>.|TRBV5-1|TRBD1|TRBJ1-1
TGCGCCAGCAGCTCCTGGACAGGAGAGGCTGAAGCTTTCTTT
CASSSWTGEAEAFF
>.|TRBV7-8|TRBD1|TRBJ1-5
TGTGCCAGCAGCAGACAGCCGGGGGACAGGGCCAATCAGCCCCAGCATTTT
CASSRQPGDRANQPQHF
>.|TRBV7-9|.|TRBJ1-6
TGTGCCAGCAGCTTACGAGGAGAAAATTCACCCCTCCACTTT
CASSLRGENSPLHF
>.|TRBV6-2/TRBV6-3|.|TRBJ2-4
TGTGCCAGCAGTTACAACTACCCGTCCAAAAACATTCAGTACTTC
CASSYNYPSKNIQYF
>.|TRBV18|.|TRBJ2-5
TGTGCCAGCTCACCACTTCCATTAACGGGGGGCCTAGAGACCCAGTACTTC
CASSPLPLTGGLETQYF
>.|TRBV19|TRBD1|TRBJ1-4
TGTGCCAGTAGTATCGGACAGGGGGAGTCTGAAAAACTGTTTTTT
CASSIGQGESEKLFF
>.|TRBV27|TRBD2|TRBJ2-3
TGTGCCACCGGTGGGGAGGCTAGCGGGGGGGCAGATACGCAGTATTTT
CATGGEASGGADTQYF